This TCR beta chain stems from a study of blood T cell repertoires in COVID-19. Study summary: Sites across the United States, Italy and Spain contributed samples from acute and convalescent COVID-19. PBMCs, B-cell-depleted T cells, or T cells provided the cDNA or gDNA that made up the material.

The CDR3 has 13 amino acids. The germline CDR1 and CDR2 sequences are SGHNT and YENEEA. With 3 bases clipped from V and 6 bases from J, the junction kept 3 bases outside the gene matches. In the authors' workflow: Amplification of reference gene primers was used by the study to estimate nucleated cell counts. Method: immunoSEQ multiplex PCR; TCRdb's copy keeps in-frame clones and lacks some. V, J and clone size reflect that table, while D and trimming were determined from the DNA. Of over 65,000 clones listed, 70% to 90% are singletons. Sequencing was performed on peripheral blood. The chain couples TRBV11-3 to TRBJ1-1; 8 positions agree with TRBD1. The clonotype originates from a man older than 75 with active or convalescent COVID-19. Here the CDR3 reads CASSLDRVAEAFF. The CDR3 nucleotides are TGTGCCAGCAGCTTGGACAGGGTCGCTGAAGCTTTCTTT.